One and the same sample provided the 27 T cell receptor beta chains below, sequenced in a study of CD8 T cells in ankylosing spondylitis. A single record per CDR3 protein comes from TCRdb applying MiXCR to the 5' RACE reads. This sample has roughly 150,000 distinct CDR3 sequences, with roughly 34% found just once. The sample consisted of synovial fluid, either unsorted or a sorted T cell fraction (not recorded which). Source of these receptors: a male donor with ankylosing spondylitis.

Only a few counts were recorded for this clonotype. The genes are TRBV15 and TRBJ1-1; tentative D call: TRBD1 (6 bases). Germline CDR1 is LNHNV and CDR2 is YYDKDF (reference sequence). Between the trimmed V and J ends, which lost 5 bases and 0 bases, there was a span of 13 bases. The length of the CDR3 is 15 residues. CDR3 in DNA: TGTGCCACCAGCGGAGGGGGGACGGTGAACACTGAAGCTTTCTTT. Its protein is CATSGGGTVNTEAFF. The entire variable domain, with the rest obtained from reference TRBV15 and TRBJ1-1, is as follows: DAMVIQNPRYQVTQFGKPVTLSCSQTLNHNVMYWYQQKSSQAPKLLFHYYDKDFNNEADTPDNFQSRRPNTSFCFLDIRSPGLGDTAMYLCATSGGGTVNTEAFFGQGTRLTVV.

The chain carries TRBV5-1 and TRBJ1-2, with TRBD1 matching 9 bases. Germline trimming cut 3 bases from V and 6 bases from J; bases unmatched to any gene: 12. CDR1 and CDR2 (germline): SGHRS, YFSETQ. The CDR3 totals 16 residues. In DNA, the CDR3 is TGCGCCAGCAGCTCATCGGGACAGGGAGGAGTTAATGGCTACACCTTC. Translation: CASSSSGQGGVNGYTF.

This clonotype was counted a few times. The V and J genes are TRBV15 and TRBJ1-5; D gene uncertain. The CDR3 is made up of 13 amino acids. V was shortened by 0 bases and J by 8 bases, with 8 bases between the two germline ends. The V gene's germline CDR1 is LNHNV and CDR2 YYDKDF (reference sequence). The CDR3 reads CATSRDRTEPQHF. The DNA of the CDR3 is TGTGCCACCAGCAGAGACAGGACGGAGCCCCAGCATTTT.

This clonotype was picked up a small number of times. The chain couples TRBV5-4 to TRBJ2-7; 10 nucleotides agree with TRBD2. This CDR3 spans 13 amino acids. Germline V gene lookup returns CDR1 SGHNT and CDR2 YYREEE (reference sequence). V was pared by 10 bases and J by 0 bases, with 4 bases of the junction left unmatched. The CDR3 coding sequence is TGTGCCTTCCAGCGGGGGGGCTCCTACGAGCAGTACTTC. Encoded protein: CAFQRGGSYEQYF.

The chain has TRBV20-1 and TRBJ1-1; 11 nucleotides agree with TRBD1. The CDR3 has 14 residues. Germline CDR1 is DFQATT and CDR2 is SNEGSKA (reference sequence). The V segment lost 2 bases and the J segment 4 bases; nucleotides outside the gene matches: 3. CDR3 DNA sequence: TGCAGTGCTAGAACCGGGACAGGGGGCACTGAAGCTTTCTTT. It is translated as CSARTGTGGTEAFF.

The chain recombines TRBV29-1 with TRBJ1-2; D ambiguous. The CDR3 has 11 amino acids. The germline CDR1 and CDR2 sequences are SQVTM and ANQGSEA. Trimming shortened V by 5 bases and J by 4 bases, and 8 bases separated the two germline ends. The CDR3 nucleotides are TGCAGCGTTCGAAGGAGCTATGGCTACACCTTC. Amino acids: CSVRRSYGYTF.

This chain uses TRBV6-1 with TRBJ2-7, with 8 bases fitting TRBD1. Germline loops: CDR1 MNHNS, CDR2 SASEGT. This CDR3 has 15 amino acids. J gave up 5 bases and V 6 bases, and 12 bases lay outside the gene matches. The CDR3, as DNA: TGTGCCAGCAGGTCGGACAGGGCCTTTTTTGACGAGCAGTACTTC. This translates into CASRSDRAFFDEQYF.

This chain uses TRBV7-2 with TRBJ2-1; possibly TRBD1 or TRBD2 for D (5 bases each). Trimming left V 5 bases short and J 6 bases short, with 17 bases between. CDR1 is SGHTA and CDR2 is FQGNSA in the germline V gene. The CDR3 loop spans 15 amino acids. CDR3: CASSMYRGPVNEQFF. The CDR3 nucleotides are TGTGCCAGCAGCATGTACCGGGGACCGGTCAATGAGCAGTTCTTC.

The rearrangement uses TRBV19 and TRBJ2-7; 7 positions match TRBD1. The V gene end was trimmed by 6 bases and the J gene end by 4 bases; junction bases not matched to a gene: 6. This CDR3 comprises 13 residues. Germline CDR1 LNHDA, CDR2 SQIVND (reference sequence). In nucleotides, the CDR3 is TGTGCCAGTAGGCCGACAGGGAAATACGAGCAGTACTTC. Translated: CASRPTGKYEQYF. The variable domain in full, with the rest retrieved from reference TRBV19 and TRBJ2-7, is DGGITQSPKYLFRKEGQNVTLSCEQNLNHDAMYWYRQDPGQGLRLIYYSQIVNDFQKGDIAEGYSVSREKKESFPLTVTSAQKNPTAFYLCASRPTGKYEQYFGPGTRLTVT.

The rearrangement joins TRBV10-3 to TRBJ2-3, with 7 bases lining up with TRBD1. Germline CDR1 ENHRY, CDR2 SYGVKD. The CDR3 has 15 amino acids. V gave up 2 bases and J gave up 3 bases; unmatched junction bases: 5. The CDR3 sequence: CAISEATGVTDTQYF. CDR3 in DNA: TGTGCCATCAGTGAGGCTACAGGGGTAACAGATACGCAGTATTTT.

This clonotype occurred many times. The chain recombines TRBV6-1 with TRBJ1-5; 7 nucleotides agree with TRBD1. V shed 8 bases and J 2 bases; nucleotides not matched to a gene: 6. The CDR3 totals 14 residues. CDR1 and CDR2 from the germline V gene are MNHNS and SASEGT. CDR3 loop: CASALTGGNQPQHF. In DNA form, the CDR3 reads TGTGCCAGCGCTCTTACAGGGGGCAATCAGCCCCAGCATTTT.

The chain combines TRBV12-3 or TRBV12-4 with TRBJ1-1; D not certain. Trimming left V 6 bases short and J 6 bases short, with 14 bases between. The CDR3 extends over 13 amino acids. DNA of the CDR3: TGTGCCAGCAGCAAGAGGGATGGACCTGAAGCTTTCTTT. It codes for CASSKRDGPEAFF.

The V gene is TRBV5-1, the J gene TRBJ2-1; D is undetermined. The V and J ends lost 0 bases and 13 bases respectively, with 8 bases between them. This CDR3 comprises 11 residues. Germline V lookup: CDR1 SGHRS, CDR2 YFSETQ. The CDR3 nucleotides are TGCGCCAGCAGCTTGGGCCAAGTCCAGTTCTTC. Translated: CASSLGQVQFF.

This chain joins TRBV4-2 and TRBJ1-1; 9 bases match TRBD1. The junction had 8 bases not matched to a gene; V was cut back by 4 bases and J by 8 bases. This CDR3 region has 14 residues. Germline V gene data show CDR1 as LGHNA and CDR2 as YNFKEQ. The DNA for the CDR3 is TGTGCCAGCAGCCGAACCGGGACAGGGACCGAAGCTTTCTTT. Protein: CASSRTGTGTEAFF.

This clonotype was recorded a few times. The CDR3 DNA reads TGTGCCAGCAGCTATACCGGGACAGGCTCCTACAATGAGCAGTTCTTC. It encodes CASSYTGTGSYNEQFF. The V gene is TRBV5-6, the J gene TRBJ2-1, with 8 bases fitting TRBD1. V lost 3 bases, J lost 0 bases, and 5 bases stayed unmatched. The germline V gene encodes CDR1 SGHDT and CDR2 YYEEEE. CDR3 length: 16 amino acids.

This sequence joins TRBV5-6 and TRBJ2-5, with TRBD1 as a possible D gene (6 bases). The germline gives CDR1 SGHDT, CDR2 YYEEEE. This CDR3 region has 17 residues. The V end lost 4 bases, the J end lost 2 bases, and 21 bases lay between the germline ends. Here the CDR3 reads CASSRGGNLGRQETQYF. For the CDR3, the DNA is TGTGCCAGCAGCCGAGGGGGAAACCTAGGGAGACAAGAGACCCAGTACTTC.

Concerning this clonotype: One end of the junction does not line up with germline, which may come from a read error. The chain links TRBV27 to TRBJ1-1, with 7 bases lining up with TRBD1. CDR3 size: 14 residues. Germline assignment: CDR1 MNHEY and CDR2 SMNVEV (reference sequence). CDR3 in DNA: TGTGCCAGCAGTACATACCAGACAGGGCCCGGTATTGCCTGG. It encodes CASSTYQTGPGIAW.

The rearrangement uses TRBV12-3 or TRBV12-4 and TRBJ1-5, with D possibly TRBD1 on 6 matching bases. The CDR3 consists of 12 residues. With 6 bases removed from V and 7 bases from J, the gap between germline ends came to 10 bases. The CDR3 nucleotides are TGTGCCAGCAGCACAGGGCGACAGCCCCAGCATTTT. Translating gives CASSTGRQPQHF.

The chain carries TRBV6-1 and TRBJ2-5; tentative D call: TRBD2 (7 bases). Looked up from germline, CDR1 is MNHNS and CDR2 is SASEGT. The CDR3 spans 17 residues. V was trimmed by 6 bases and J by 1 base, leaving 21 bases between them. CDR3 amino acids: CASRPQPGGGPQETQYF. The CDR3 DNA follows: TGTGCCAGCAGACCCCAACCGGGGGGCGGCCCCCAAGAGACCCAGTACTTC.

The chain recombines TRBV3-1 with TRBJ1-2; TRBD1 agrees at 9 bases. This CDR3 has 18 residues. The germline gives CDR1 LGHDT, CDR2 YNNKEL (reference sequence). V trimming: 4 bases; J trimming: 8 bases; junction bases outside the gene matches: 20. The CDR3 sequence is CASSPIPGQGMGNVGYTF. Here the CDR3 DNA reads TGTGCCAGCAGCCCGATTCCGGGACAGGGAATGGGAAATGTAGGCTACACCTTC.

The chain recombines TRBV15 with TRBJ2-7; the match to TRBD2 covers 8 bases. V shed 4 bases and J 3 bases; nucleotides not matched to a gene: 14. The germline CDR1 and CDR2 sequences are LNHNV and YYDKDF (reference sequence). This CDR3 is 17 amino acids long. The CDR3: CATSIPGSGTRGYEQYF. CDR3 bases: TGTGCCACCAGCATACCAGGCTCCGGGACTAGGGGCTACGAGCAGTACTTC.

This clonotype was picked up many times. The J gene is TRBJ2-7, the V gene TRBV4-1; TRBD2 agrees at 9 bases. This CDR3 comprises 15 residues. CDR1 is MGHRA, CDR2 YSYEKL, per germline. V was clipped by 1 base and J by 0 bases; unmatched bases: 1. The CDR3 is CASSQGLAASYEQYF. CDR3 nucleotide sequence: TGCGCCAGCAGCCAAGGACTAGCGGCCTCCTACGAGCAGTACTTC.

This chain joins TRBV5-1 and TRBJ1-3, with a tentative D call TRBD1 (5 bases). V lost 0 bases and J lost 0, with 10 bases in between. This CDR3 contains 16 residues. From germline, CDR1 is SGHRS and CDR2 YFSETQ. Here the CDR3 reads CASSLGGLNSGNTIYF. CDR3 DNA: TGCGCCAGCAGCTTGGGGGGACTGAACTCTGGAAACACCATATATTTT.

This clonotype was counted a few times. This chain uses TRBV7-9 with TRBJ2-3; 7 bases are a match to TRBD2. This CDR3 is 15 amino acids long. The trim removed 5 bases at V and 0 bases at J, leaving 5 bases unmatched. CDR1 SEHNR and CDR2 FQNEAQ come from the germline V gene (reference sequence). CDR3 in amino acids: CASSPTSASTDTQYF. In nucleotides, the CDR3 is TGTGCCAGCAGCCCTACTAGCGCCAGCACAGATACGCAGTATTTT.

This chain connects TRBV5-1 to TRBJ2-3; D perhaps matches TRBD2 (5 bases). V was cut by 0 bases and J by 3 bases, with 11 bases left in between. Germline V gives CDR1 SGHRS, CDR2 YFSETQ. The CDR3 has 15 residues. CDR3 in amino acids: CASSLGLGATDTQYF. CDR3 sequence (DNA): TGCGCCAGCAGCTTGGGGTTGGGAGCTACAGATACGCAGTATTTT.

This clonotype occurred a few times. The V and J genes are TRBV9 and TRBJ2-5; weak D call: TRBD2 (6 bases). Trimming took 2 bases from V and 4 from J, leaving 18 bases between them. The CDR3 loop spans 16 amino acids. Germline CDR1 SGDLS, CDR2 YYNGEE. DNA for the CDR3: TGTGCCAGCAGCGTCCTCCTGGTCACGCGGGGAGAGACCCAGTACTTC. This gives the protein CASSVLLVTRGETQYF.

There are a few counts of this clonotype. The CDR3 DNA sequence: TGCAGTGCTTATGTTGGGGGCCAAGAGACCCAGTACTTC. Protein: CSAYVGGQETQYF. The chain carries TRBV20-1 and TRBJ2-5, with D perhaps assigned TRBD1 or TRBD2 (5 bases each). Trimming pared 5 bases from V and 1 base from J, leaving 11 bases between. In germline, CDR1 is DFQATT, CDR2 SNEGSKA (reference sequence). There are 13 residues in the CDR3.